This T cell receptor (beta chain) comes out of a study of persistence of HIV-infected CD4 T cells. Stimulation used 8.5 to 10 ug/mL lysate from CMV-infected fibroblasts. Memory cells lacking CD40L and CD69 with high CD45RO were sorted. Before stimulation, PBMCs underwent CD8+ T cell depletion. The immunoSEQ assay was version 4, run in survey mode. The protocol was immunoSEQ multiplex PCR, while the TCRdb copy is restricted to in-frame clones and leaves out a portion. Among 25,000 to 35,000 clones listed, roughly 75% were seen once. V dropped 5 bases and J dropped 6 bases, with 19 bases sitting between them. This CDR3 spans 15 amino acids. Germline V gene data show CDR1 as LNHDA and CDR2 as SQIVND (reference sequence). As to this clone: The target antigen is unknown.

This receptor was taken from an adult woman with HIV who was CMV-seropositive. Sequencing used CD4+ T cells sorted from PBMCs after approximately 19-hour stimulation, obtained from a patient who received antiretroviral therapy. The V call is TRBV19, the J call TRBJ1-1, with a weak D call TRBD1 (5 bases). This CDR3 reads CASSPGSGTAAEAFF. DNA of the CDR3: TGTGCCAGTAGTCCGGGTTCCGGGACCGCCGCTGAAGCTTTCTTT.